The next 19 T cell receptor beta chains were all read from a single sample in a study of molecular identifiers for immune sequencing clone quantification (dated 2018 in TCRdb). The library was prepared using PCR. Data came from an Illumina HiSeq 4000. TCRdb reprocessed the public reads (quality trimming at Q25 with fastp, clone calling with MiXCR) and kept in-frame beta chains. Here each entry gathers all rows of one CDR3 protein and keeps the most common genes and DNA. The sample profile shows some 70,000 distinct CDR3 sequences; 15% to 20% of them were found once. The ten top clones hold nearly 1.5% of the sample. The material sequenced was naive CD8+ T cells from blood, with Jurkat cell RNA spiked in. The cell subset or site label, as the study defines it: FACS-sorted CD8+CD4-CCR7+CD45RA+ naive T cells. The receptor set was obtained from a human donor in good health. Some libraries in this study had Jurkat cell RNA spiked in.

This clonotype was recorded at least ten times. V usage is TRBV7-8 and J usage is TRBJ1-5, with D unresolved. V was cut by 2 bases and J by 9 bases, with 11 bases left in between. This CDR3 has 13 amino acids. Germline-derived CDR1 and CDR2 are SGHVS and FQNEAQ. CDR3 sequence: CASSLNGLGPQHF. The CDR3 nucleotides read TGTGCCAGCAGCTTAAACGGTTTAGGGCCCCAGCATTTT.

This clonotype was found a few times. The chain links TRBV28 to TRBJ1-1; D might be TRBD1 (5 bases). The germline V gene has CDR1 MDHEN and CDR2 SYDVKM. The CDR3 spans 17 residues. Trimming stripped 5 bases from V and 2 bases from J, with 21 bases between. CDR3 sequence (DNA): TGTGCCAGCAGTCCTCCTTACCAGGGTCGGATAAACACTGAAGCTTTCTTT. The encoded protein is CASSPPYQGRINTEAFF.

In this sample, this clonotype turned up many times. The genes are TRBV9 and TRBJ2-2; possible D gene TRBD1, 5 bases. V was pared by 3 bases and J by 2 bases, with 8 bases between. The CDR3 is made up of 14 amino acids. From germline, CDR1 is SGDLS and CDR2 YYNGEE. The CDR3 reads CASSEGPNTGELFF. The CDR3, as DNA: TGTGCCAGCAGCGAGGGGCCTAACACCGGGGAGCTGTTTTTT.

This clonotype was found a few times. J is TRBJ2-7 and V is TRBV6-2 or TRBV6-3; TRBD2 matches 12 bases. Germline-derived CDR1 and CDR2 are MNHEY and SVGEGT. The V gene end was trimmed by 6 bases and the J gene end by 0 bases; junction bases not matched to a gene: 12. The CDR3 runs to 18 residues. CDR3: CASRYGTSGFSFSYEQYF. CDR3 bases: TGTGCCAGCAGATACGGGACTAGCGGGTTCTCCTTCTCCTACGAGCAGTACTTC.

This clonotype came up many times. The chain joins TRBV27 to TRBJ2-7, with TRBD1 identical over 8 bases. The germline V gene has CDR1 MNHEY and CDR2 SMNVEV (reference sequence). The CDR3 length is 16 residues. V lost 6 bases and J lost 0; bases outside the gene matches: 10. The CDR3 region has the DNA TGTGCCAGCAGCCCATCGACAGGGGAGAGCTCCTACGAGCAGTACTTC. Protein sequence: CASSPSTGESSYEQYF.

This chain connects TRBV28 to TRBJ2-1; 8 bases map to TRBD1. Germline CDR1 is MDHEN and CDR2 is SYDVKM. The CDR3 is 13 amino acids. Losses at the gene ends were 2 bases for V and 8 bases for J; bases not matched to a gene: 2. CDR3 sequence: CASSLQGADEQFF. CDR3 nucleotide sequence: TGTGCCAGCAGTTTACAGGGGGCGGATGAGCAGTTCTTC.

DNA for the CDR3: TGTGCCAGCAGCTTTTCGGACAGGGGGAACACTGAAGCTTTCTTT. It encodes CASSFSDRGNTEAFF. The chain links TRBV9 to TRBJ1-1, with 9 nucleotides matching TRBD1. V shed 4 bases, J shed 1 base, and the junction held 5 bases outside the gene matches. Germline V CDR1 and CDR2: SGDLS, YYNGEE. This CDR3 has 15 residues.

This clonotype has at least ten counts. The chain uses TRBV20-1 and TRBJ2-7, with D tentatively TRBD2 (6 bases). Germline loops: CDR1 DFQATT, CDR2 SNEGSKA (reference sequence). This CDR3 comprises 13 residues. Trimming left V 2 bases short and J 0 bases short, with 8 bases between. The CDR3 DNA reads as TGCAGTGCTAGAACGGACTACTCCTACGAGCAGTACTTC. Amino acids: CSARTDYSYEQYF.

The chain links TRBV6-1 to TRBJ2-7; no clear D gene. The CDR3 has 13 residues. The V and J ends lost 6 bases and 4 bases respectively, with 13 bases between them. The germline V gene has CDR1 MNHNS and CDR2 SASEGT. The CDR3 reads CASRGSGGYEQYF. CDR3 bases: TGTGCCAGCAGGGGGTCGGGCGGATACGAGCAGTACTTC.

The sample holds many counts of this clonotype. The V and J genes are TRBV28 and TRBJ2-7, with 9 bases lining up with TRBD2. This CDR3 spans 14 amino acids. CDR1 and CDR2 from the germline V gene are MDHEN and SYDVKM. The J segment lost 6 bases and the V segment lost 2 bases, leaving 5 bases of the junction unmatched. CDR3: CASSLGLAGREQYF. CDR3 coding DNA: TGTGCCAGCAGTTTAGGTCTAGCGGGACGCGAGCAGTACTTC.

V usage is TRBV5-1 and J usage is TRBJ2-1; possible D gene TRBD2, 5 bases. This CDR3 is built from 13 residues. V was pared by 4 bases and J by 7 bases, with 12 bases between. CDR1 and CDR2 (germline): SGHRS, YFSETQ. The CDR3 reads CASSPLGINEQFF. The CDR3 nucleotides are TGCGCCAGCAGCCCCCTCGGGATAAATGAGCAGTTCTTC.

This clonotype was seen more than once but under ten times. The CDR3 does not close with the conserved phenylalanine or tryptophan, likely indicating a read error. The chain joins TRBV6-2 or TRBV6-3 to TRBJ2-1, with D possibly called TRBD1 or TRBD2 (7 bases each). Looked up from germline, CDR1 is MNHEY and CDR2 is SVGEGT. V lost 8 bases to trimming and J lost 7 bases, with 21 bases between them. The CDR3 runs to 15 residues. The CDR3 is CASQRGGTVLNEQFS. The CDR3 DNA reads as TGTGCCAGCCAGAGGGGGGGGACAGTACTAAATGAGCAGTTCTCC.

In this sample, this clonotype turned up many times. The rearrangement joins TRBV4-1 to TRBJ2-7, with 11 bases matching TRBD2. V lost 2 bases and J lost 2; bases outside the gene matches: 2. Germline CDR1 and CDR2: MGHRA and YSYEKL. The CDR3 consists of 15 residues. The CDR3 DNA reads TGCGCCAGCAGCCAATTACTAGCGGGGGCCTACGAGCAGTACTTC. Translated: CASSQLLAGAYEQYF.

Details on this clonotype: A much more abundant neighbour one base away suggests this may be a read error. This CDR3 fails to terminate in the conserved phenylalanine or tryptophan, so it likely reflects a read error. CDR3 loop: CASSPRTSAYQETQYL. DNA for the CDR3: TGTGCCAGCAGTCCTAGGACTAGCGCGTACCAAGAGACCCAGTACCTC. The chain is built from TRBV27 and TRBJ2-5; 9 bases agree with TRBD2. With 5 bases clipped from V and 0 bases from J, the junction kept 7 bases outside the gene matches. The V gene's germline CDR1 is MNHEY and CDR2 SMNVEV (reference sequence). CDR3 length equals 16 residues.

At least ten counts were recorded for this clonotype. J is TRBJ1-5 and V is TRBV29-1; no clear D gene. The germline CDR1 and CDR2 sequences are SQVTM and ANQGSEA. This CDR3 spans 14 amino acids. V lost 2 bases and J 2 bases, leaving 10 bases between the germline ends. CDR3 residues: CSVETGVGNQPQHF. The CDR3 coding sequence is TGCAGCGTTGAAACCGGGGTTGGCAATCAGCCCCAGCATTTT.

Many counts were recorded for this clonotype. The chain has TRBV10-2 and TRBJ2-1; D gene ambiguous. In germline, CDR1 is WSHSY, CDR2 SAAADI. The V end was cut by 0 bases, the J end by 8 bases, with 17 bases between. CDR3 length: 16 residues. This CDR3 reads CASSESQTDVGDEQFF. CDR3 sequence (DNA): TGCGCCAGCAGTGAGTCTCAGACTGACGTTGGCGATGAGCAGTTCTTC.

About this clonotype: An end of the junction differs from the germline gene, which may be a read error. The rearrangement links TRBV19 to TRBJ2-3; TRBD2 matches at 13 bases. There are 15 residues in the CDR3. Germline CDR1 LNHDA, CDR2 SQIVND (reference sequence). Here the CDR3 DNA reads TGTGCTAGTCAGAGACTAGCGGGAGGAGGGGATACGCGGTATTTT. Translated: CASQRLAGGGDTRYF.

Worth noting for this clonotype: This clone may be a read error of a much larger clone one base away. This chain connects TRBV20-1 to TRBJ1-1; D ambiguous. Germline-derived CDR1 and CDR2 are DFQATT and SNEGSKA (reference sequence). The V end was cut by 5 bases, the J end by 3 bases, with 16 bases between. The length of the CDR3 is 14 residues. DNA for the CDR3: TGCAGTGCTTTTGATGGACTGGGCGACACTGAAGCTTTCTTT. Residues: CSAFDGLGDTEAFF.

Comment on this clonotype: A much larger clone sits a single nucleotide away, making a read error possible. The chain recombines TRBV15 with TRBJ2-3; D not resolved. Per germline, CDR1 LNHNV and CDR2 YYDKDF (reference sequence). The CDR3 extends over 14 amino acids. Trimming took off 2 bases at V and 1 base at J, with 7 bases between the two ends. The CDR3 coding sequence is TGTGCCACCAGCAGATCTCGGGGCACAGATACGCAGTATTTT. Translating it yields CATSRSRGTDTQYF.